Here is one T cell receptor beta chain with its context. The antigen is undetermined. Assay: immunoSEQ multiplex PCR; the TCRdb copy retains only in-frame clones and omits some. The data show about 40,000 clones, about three quarters seen once. This entry comes from a study of PD-1 blockade in classical Hodgkin lymphoma. Every patient experienced relapse after autologous stem cell transplantation, and brentuximab vedotin exposure varied. Classification of best responses gave complete response, partial response or progressive disease. Broader study findings: At baseline, newly diagnosed patients reportedly showed less TCR diversity than healthy donors.

CDR1 MGHRA and CDR2 YSYEKL come from the germline V gene. The CDR3 runs 14 residues. The V end was cut by 1 base, the J end by 6 bases, with 10 bases between. The sequences come from peripheral blood mononuclear cells (PBMCs), collected at baseline. This TCR derives from a human donor with classical Hodgkin lymphoma. The J gene is TRBJ1-5, the V gene TRBV4-1, with D hard to call. CDR3 sequence (DNA): TGCGCCAGCAGCCAAGGTACGGTGGGTCAGCCCCAGCATTTT. It codes for CASSQGTVGQPQHF.